This TCR beta chain was found in a study of Ad26.COV2.S vaccination and SARS-CoV-2 variants. Looking at the study overall: Donor had been placed in the Ad26.COV2.S arm of the COV1001 trial.

Produced via immunoSEQ multiplex PCR; TCRdb's table is partial and in-frame only. The sample yields 510,000 or so clones, around nine tenths seen once. CDR3 size: 12 residues. CDR1 is LNHDA and CDR2 is SQIVND in the germline V gene (reference sequence). Between the trimmed V and J ends, which lost 9 bases and 3 bases, there was a span of 11 bases. Noted treatment: roughly 19 received Ad26.COV2.S at low or high dose, single or two shots; about 5 received placebo; per-sample allocation not given. Collection of the samples took place on day 63 after the first injection of vaccine or placebo. The clonotype was recovered from a person aged 18-60 years who received the Ad26.COV2.S COVID-19 vaccine or a placebo. The chain has TRBV19 and TRBJ1-1; D gene uncertain. The source material was peripheral blood, sampled in a trial of Ad26.COV2.S vaccine versus placebo. The CDR3 spells CASRRDHTEAFF. Written as DNA, the CDR3 is TGTGCCAGCAGGCGAGATCACACTGAAGCTTTCTTT.